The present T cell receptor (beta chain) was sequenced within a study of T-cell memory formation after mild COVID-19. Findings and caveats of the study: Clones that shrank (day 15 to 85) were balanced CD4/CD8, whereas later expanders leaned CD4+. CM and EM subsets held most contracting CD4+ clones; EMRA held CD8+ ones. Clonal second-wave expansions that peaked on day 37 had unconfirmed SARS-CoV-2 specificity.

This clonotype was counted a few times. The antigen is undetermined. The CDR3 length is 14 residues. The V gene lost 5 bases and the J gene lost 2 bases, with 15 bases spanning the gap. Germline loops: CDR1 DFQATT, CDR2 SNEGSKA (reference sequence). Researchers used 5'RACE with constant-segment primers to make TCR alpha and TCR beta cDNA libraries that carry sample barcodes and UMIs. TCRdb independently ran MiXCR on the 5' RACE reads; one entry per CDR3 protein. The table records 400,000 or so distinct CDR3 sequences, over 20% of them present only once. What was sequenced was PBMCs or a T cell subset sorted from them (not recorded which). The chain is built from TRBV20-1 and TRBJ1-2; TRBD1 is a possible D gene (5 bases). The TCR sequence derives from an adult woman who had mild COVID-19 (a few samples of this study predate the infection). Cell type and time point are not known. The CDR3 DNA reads TGCAGTGCTTATCAAGGGACGGGGAACTATGGCTACACCTTC. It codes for CSAYQGTGNYGYTF.